This T cell receptor (beta chain) was identified during a study of spatial heterogeneity in lung cancer (dated by TCRdb to the late 2010s). With respect to the entire study: Samples were obtained from 70 to 85 patients with early-stage, untreated non-small cell lung cancer from the lung TRACERx cohort. Follow-up PBMC samples were sequenced whenever the samples were available, and the median time to follow-up was about 25 months after resection. Beta-chain transcripts were consistently detected in greater numbers than alpha-chain transcripts, which likely reflected higher beta-chain transcript abundance. In the raw uncorrected reads, each unique combination of TCR and UMI appeared more than ten times on average. TCR alpha and beta repertoires were quantitatively compared across multiple tumor regions, matched nontumor lung and blood in non-small cell lung cancer. Nonsynonymous mutation counts, determined by whole-exome sequencing of tumor tissue, were related to features of the TCR repertoire. At surgery, hundreds of tumor regions, roughly 63 matched nontumor lung samples and 56 PBMC samples were TCR-sequenced for both alpha and beta chains.

This clonotype was recorded many times. The antigen this receptor binds is unknown. Base qualities are not provided; no much larger clone lies one nucleotide away. Study-level results and caveats: Additional single-cell paired TCR alpha and beta sequencing was considered necessary to confirm, at a functional level, the hypothesis that regional TCRs recognize regional mutations. Comparisons of baseline and follow-up blood repertoires included only approximately 15 patients. Ubiquitous expanded tumor TCRs showed up in blood more often at tumor resection than at routine follow-up.

Explained via the paper, the time point label denotes: blood at routine non-recurrence follow-up after resection. TCR sequencing used whole RNA extracted from tumor and nontumor lung tissue, or from cryopreserved PBMC samples, without cell sorting. Only patients for whom sufficient RNA was available from at least two tumor regions were selected for TCR sequencing. Libraries were prepared through 5' RACE. The data were produced on a NextSeq 500. To allow correction of PCR and sequencing errors, the TCR library protocol tagged every TCR cDNA molecule with a unique molecular identifier. The original methods were these. TCR identification, UMI-based error correction and CDR3 extraction were performed with Decombinator tools. Expanded TCRs were defined as those above a frequency of 2 per 1,000, corresponding to the top 1% of the tumor frequency distribution. Renyi diversity was calculated using the R vegan package after each repertoire was subsampled 100 times to 5,000 TCRs. CDR3 similarity networks were constructed using string-kernel similarity of amino acid triplets, with links drawn between CDR3s whose pairwise similarity was above 0.82. TCRdb's own reprocessing of the public reads used fastp at Q25 and MiXCR and kept productive beta chains. Each CDR3 protein appears once, grouped with its most common genes and DNA. None of the V and J calls come from the authors' own analysis; TCRdb made them. The sample table records about 52,000 distinct CDR3 sequences; less than 9% of these occur just once. The ten largest make up 35% of the sample.

This clonotype originated in a female donor with early-stage non-small cell lung cancer. Sequencing was performed on PBMCs, taken at follow-up.

The DNA reads as follows: TGTGCCAGCAGTTATGGGACTAGCCCCCAGGGAGAGACCCAGTACTTC. This translates into CASSYGTSPQGETQYF. Recombination linked TRBV6-2 or TRBV6-3 to TRBJ2-5, with 9 junctional bases fitting TRBD2. There are 16 amino acids in the CDR3, from cysteine to phenylalanine inclusive. Solely the CDR3 DNA is kept, with 48 bases framed from the first base. The germline V gene encodes CDR1 MNHEY and CDR2 SVGEGT. V and J are trimmed by 3 bases and 4 bases, and the gene matches miss 9 bases of the junction.